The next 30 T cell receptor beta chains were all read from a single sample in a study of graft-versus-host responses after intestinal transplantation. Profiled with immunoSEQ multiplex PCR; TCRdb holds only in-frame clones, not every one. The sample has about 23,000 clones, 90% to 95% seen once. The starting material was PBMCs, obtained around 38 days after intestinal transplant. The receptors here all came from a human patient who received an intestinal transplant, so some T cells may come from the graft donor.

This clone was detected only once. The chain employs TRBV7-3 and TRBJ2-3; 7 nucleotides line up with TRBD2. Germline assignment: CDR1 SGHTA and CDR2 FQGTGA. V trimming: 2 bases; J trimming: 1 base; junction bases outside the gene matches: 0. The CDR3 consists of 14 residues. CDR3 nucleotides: TGTGCCAGCAGCTTAGCGGGAGGCACAGATACGCAGTATTTT. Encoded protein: CASSLAGGTDTQYF. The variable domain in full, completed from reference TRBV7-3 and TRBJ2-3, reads GAGVSQTPSNKVTEKGKYVELRCDPISGHTALYWYRQSLGQGPEFLIYFQGTGAADDSGLPNDRFFAVRPEGSVSTLKIQRTERGDSAVYLCASSLAGGTDTQYFGPGTRLTVL.

DNA for the CDR3: TGTGCCAGCAGCGCCGGACTAGCGGGCACGATCTCCTACAATGAGCAGTTCTTC. This translates into CASSAGLAGTISYNEQFF. The rearrangement joins TRBV7-8 to TRBJ2-1; 11 bases line up with TRBD2. The germline V gene encodes CDR1 SGHVS and CDR2 FQNEAQ. The V gene end was trimmed by 5 bases and the J gene end by 0 bases; junction bases not matched to a gene: 9. CDR3 size: 18 residues.

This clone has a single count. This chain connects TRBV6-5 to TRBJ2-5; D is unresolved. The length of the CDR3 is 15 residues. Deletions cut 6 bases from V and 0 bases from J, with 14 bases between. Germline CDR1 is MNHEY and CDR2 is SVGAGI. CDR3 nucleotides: TGTGCCAGCAGCGAGACAAACCAGTACCAAGAGACCCAGTACTTC. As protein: CASSETNQYQETQYF.

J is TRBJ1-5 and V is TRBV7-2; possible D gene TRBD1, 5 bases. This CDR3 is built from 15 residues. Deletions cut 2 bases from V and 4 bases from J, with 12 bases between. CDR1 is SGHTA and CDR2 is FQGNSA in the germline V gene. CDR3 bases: TGTGCCAGCAGCTTAAGGGGTAGCGGAAATCAGCCCCAGCATTTT. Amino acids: CASSLRGSGNQPQHF.

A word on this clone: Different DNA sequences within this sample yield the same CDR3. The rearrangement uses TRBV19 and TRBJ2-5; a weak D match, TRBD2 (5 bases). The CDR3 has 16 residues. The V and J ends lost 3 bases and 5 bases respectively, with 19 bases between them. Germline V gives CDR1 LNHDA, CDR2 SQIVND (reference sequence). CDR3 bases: TGTGCCAGTAGTATTGGCGGGTCACAGCCCAAGGAGACCCAGTACTTC. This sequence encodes CASSIGGSQPKETQYF.

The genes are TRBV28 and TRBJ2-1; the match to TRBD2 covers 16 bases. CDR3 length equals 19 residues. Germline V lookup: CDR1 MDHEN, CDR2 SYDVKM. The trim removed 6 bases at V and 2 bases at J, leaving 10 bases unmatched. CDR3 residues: CASSPSGLAGGAAYNEQFF. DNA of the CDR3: TGTGCCAGCAGCCCGTCGGGACTAGCGGGAGGGGCAGCCTACAATGAGCAGTTCTTC.

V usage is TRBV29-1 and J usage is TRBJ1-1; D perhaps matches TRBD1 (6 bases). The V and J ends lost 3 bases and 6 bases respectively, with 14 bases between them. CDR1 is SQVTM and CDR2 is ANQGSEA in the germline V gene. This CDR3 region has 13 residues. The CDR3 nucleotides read TGCAGCGTTGAGTGGGGGGGCGAAGCTGAAGCTTTCTTT. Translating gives CSVEWGGEAEAFF.

Here the CDR3 reads CATRWMAESYEQYF. CDR3 nucleotide sequence: TGTGCCACCCGCTGGATGGCGGAGTCCTACGAGCAGTACTTC. This chain uses TRBV19 with TRBJ2-7; D gene uncertain. CDR1 and CDR2 (germline): LNHDA, SQIVND (reference sequence). This CDR3 comprises 14 residues. Trimming removed 10 bases from V and 1 base from J, with 17 bases in between. Filled out from reference TRBV19 and TRBJ2-7, the complete variable domain reads DGGITQSPKYLFRKEGQNVTLSCEQNLNHDAMYWYRQDPGQGLRLIYYSQIVNDFQKGDIAEGYSVSREKKESFPLTVTSAQKNPTAFYLCATRWMAESYEQYFGPGTRLTVT.

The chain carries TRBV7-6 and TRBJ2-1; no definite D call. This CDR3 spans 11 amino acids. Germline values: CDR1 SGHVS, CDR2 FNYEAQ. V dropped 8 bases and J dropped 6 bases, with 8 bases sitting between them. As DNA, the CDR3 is TGTGCCAGCCGCCCCCTCAATGAGCAGTTCTTC. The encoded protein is CASRPLNEQFF. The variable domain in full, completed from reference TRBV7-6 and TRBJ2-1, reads GAGVSQSPRYKVTKRGQDVALRCDPISGHVSLYWYRQALGQGPEFLTYFNYEAQQDKSGLPNDRFSAERPEGSISTLTIQRTEQRDSAMYRCASRPLNEQFFGPGTRLTVL.

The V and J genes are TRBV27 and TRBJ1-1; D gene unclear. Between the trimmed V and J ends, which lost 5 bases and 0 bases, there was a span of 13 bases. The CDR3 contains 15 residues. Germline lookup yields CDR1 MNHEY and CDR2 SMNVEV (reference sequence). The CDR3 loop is CASSPRGGMNTEAFF. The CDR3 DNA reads TGTGCCAGCAGTCCCCGCGGTGGTATGAACACTGAAGCTTTCTTT.

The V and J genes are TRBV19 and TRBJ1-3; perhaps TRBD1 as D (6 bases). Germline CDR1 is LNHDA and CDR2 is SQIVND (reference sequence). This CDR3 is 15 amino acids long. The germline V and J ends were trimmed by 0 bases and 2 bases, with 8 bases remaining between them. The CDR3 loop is CASSIDTGTGNTIYF. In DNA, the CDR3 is TGTGCCAGTAGTATAGACACAGGGACTGGAAACACCATATATTTT.

CDR3 sequence: CASSQDRGWGYEQFF. The CDR3 DNA sequence: TGCGCCAGCAGCCAGGACAGGGGATGGGGTTATGAGCAGTTCTTC. The genes are TRBV4-1 and TRBJ2-1; 9 positions agree with TRBD1. Germline trimming cut 3 bases from V and 8 bases from J; bases unmatched to any gene: 8. The CDR3 is 15 residues long. CDR1 is MGHRA and CDR2 is YSYEKL in the germline V gene.

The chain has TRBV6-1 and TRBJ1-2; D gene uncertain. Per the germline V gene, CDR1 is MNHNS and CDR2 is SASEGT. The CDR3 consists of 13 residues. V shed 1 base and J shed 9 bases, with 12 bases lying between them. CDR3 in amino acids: CASSEGGLGSYTF. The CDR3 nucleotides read TGTGCCAGCAGTGAAGGGGGTCTGGGGAGCTACACCTTC.

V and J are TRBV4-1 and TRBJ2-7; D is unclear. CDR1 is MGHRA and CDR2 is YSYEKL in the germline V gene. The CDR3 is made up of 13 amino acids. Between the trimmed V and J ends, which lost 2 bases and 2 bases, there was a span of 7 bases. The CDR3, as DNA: TGCGCCAGCAGCCAACAGTTTCCCTACGAGCAGTACTTC. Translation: CASSQQFPYEQYF.

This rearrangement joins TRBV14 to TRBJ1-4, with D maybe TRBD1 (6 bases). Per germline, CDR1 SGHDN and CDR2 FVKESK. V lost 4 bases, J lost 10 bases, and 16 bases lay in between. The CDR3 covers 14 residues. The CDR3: CASSPRTEGGKLFF. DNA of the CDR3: TGTGCCAGCAGCCCCCGTACGGAAGGGGGAAAACTGTTTTTT.

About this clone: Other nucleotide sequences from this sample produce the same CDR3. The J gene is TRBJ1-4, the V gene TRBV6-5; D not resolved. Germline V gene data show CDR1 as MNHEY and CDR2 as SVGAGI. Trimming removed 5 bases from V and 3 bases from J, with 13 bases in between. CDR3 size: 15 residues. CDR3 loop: CASSNYGGPNEKLFF. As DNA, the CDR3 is TGTGCCAGCAGTAACTACGGCGGCCCTAATGAAAAACTGTTTTTT.

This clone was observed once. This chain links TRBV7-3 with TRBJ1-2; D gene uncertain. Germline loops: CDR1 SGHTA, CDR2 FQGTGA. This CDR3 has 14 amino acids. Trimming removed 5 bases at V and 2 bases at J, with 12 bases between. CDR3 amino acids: CASSPGPTNYGYTF. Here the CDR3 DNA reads TGTGCCAGCAGCCCCGGACCTACGAACTATGGCTACACCTTC. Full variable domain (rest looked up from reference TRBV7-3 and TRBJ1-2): GAGVSQTPSNKVTEKGKYVELRCDPISGHTALYWYRQSLGQGPEFLIYFQGTGAADDSGLPNDRFFAVRPEGSVSTLKIQRTERGDSAVYLCASSPGPTNYGYTFGSGTRLTVV.

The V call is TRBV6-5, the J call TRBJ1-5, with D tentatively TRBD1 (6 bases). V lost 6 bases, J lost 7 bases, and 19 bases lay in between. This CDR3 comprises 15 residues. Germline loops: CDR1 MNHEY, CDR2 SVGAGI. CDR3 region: CASSLQTLQGQPQHF. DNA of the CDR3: TGTGCCAGCAGCCTCCAGACGCTACAGGGACAGCCCCAGCATTTT.

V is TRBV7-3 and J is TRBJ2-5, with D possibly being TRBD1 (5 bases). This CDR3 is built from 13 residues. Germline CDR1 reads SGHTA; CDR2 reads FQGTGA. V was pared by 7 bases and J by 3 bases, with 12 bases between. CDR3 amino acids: CASISRVKETQYF. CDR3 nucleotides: TGTGCCAGCATTTCCAGGGTTAAAGAGACCCAGTACTTC.

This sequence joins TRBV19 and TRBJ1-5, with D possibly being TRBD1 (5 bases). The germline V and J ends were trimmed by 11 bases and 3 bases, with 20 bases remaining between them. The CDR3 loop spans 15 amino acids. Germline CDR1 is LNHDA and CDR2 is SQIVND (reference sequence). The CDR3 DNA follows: TGTGCCCGCAGTAGGGTAAGGGACTACAATCAGCCCCAGCATTTT. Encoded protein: CARSRVRDYNQPQHF. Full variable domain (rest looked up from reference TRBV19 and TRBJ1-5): DGGITQSPKYLFRKEGQNVTLSCEQNLNHDAMYWYRQDPGQGLRLIYYSQIVNDFQKGDIAEGYSVSREKKESFPLTVTSAQKNPTAFYLCARSRVRDYNQPQHFGDGTRLSIL.

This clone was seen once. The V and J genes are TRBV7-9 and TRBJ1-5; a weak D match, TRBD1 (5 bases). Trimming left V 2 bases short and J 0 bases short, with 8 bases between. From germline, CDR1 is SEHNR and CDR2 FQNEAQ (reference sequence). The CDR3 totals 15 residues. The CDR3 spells CASSLTGLSNQPQHF. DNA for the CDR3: TGTGCCAGCAGCTTAACAGGACTTAGCAATCAGCCCCAGCATTTT.

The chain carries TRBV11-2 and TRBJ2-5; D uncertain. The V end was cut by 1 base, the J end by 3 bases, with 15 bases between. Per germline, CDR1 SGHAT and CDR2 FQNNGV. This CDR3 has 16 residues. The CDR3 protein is CASSLGNTLGKETQYF. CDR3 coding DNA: TGTGCCAGCAGCTTAGGCAACACGTTAGGGAAAGAGACCCAGTACTTC.

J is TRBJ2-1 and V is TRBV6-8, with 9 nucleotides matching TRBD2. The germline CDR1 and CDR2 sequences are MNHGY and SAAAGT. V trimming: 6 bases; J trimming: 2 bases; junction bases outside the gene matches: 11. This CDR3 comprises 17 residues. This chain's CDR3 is CASSSLSGSKTYNEQFF. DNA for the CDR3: TGTGCCAGCAGCTCACTTAGCGGGAGTAAAACCTACAATGAGCAGTTCTTC.

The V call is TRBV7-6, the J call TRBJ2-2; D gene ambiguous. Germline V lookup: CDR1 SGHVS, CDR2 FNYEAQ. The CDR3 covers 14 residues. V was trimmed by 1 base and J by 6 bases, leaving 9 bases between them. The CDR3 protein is CASSLGGGSGELFF. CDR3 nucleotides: TGTGCCAGCAGCTTAGGTGGTGGATCCGGGGAGCTGTTTTTT.

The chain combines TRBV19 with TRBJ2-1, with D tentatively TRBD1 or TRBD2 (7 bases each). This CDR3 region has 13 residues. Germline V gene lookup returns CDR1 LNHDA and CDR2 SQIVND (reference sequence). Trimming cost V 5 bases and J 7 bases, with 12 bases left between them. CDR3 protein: CASSPQGGNEQFF. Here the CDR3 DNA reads TGTGCCAGTAGTCCCCAGGGGGGGAATGAGCAGTTCTTC.

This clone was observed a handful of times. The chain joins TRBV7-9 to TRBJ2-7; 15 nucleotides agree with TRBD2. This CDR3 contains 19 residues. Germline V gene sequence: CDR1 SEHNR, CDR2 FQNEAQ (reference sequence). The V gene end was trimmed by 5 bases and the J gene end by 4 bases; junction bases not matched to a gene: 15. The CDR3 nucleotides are TGTGCCAGCAGCCAAGCCGGGACTAGCGGGAGGTTCGGGTGGTACGAGCAGTACTTC. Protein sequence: CASSQAGTSGRFGWYEQYF. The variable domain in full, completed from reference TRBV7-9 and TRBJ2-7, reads DTGVSQNPRHKITKRGQNVTFRCDPISEHNRLYWYRQTLGQGPEFLTYFQNEAQLEKSRLLSDRFSAERPKGSFSTLEIQRTEQGDSAMYLCASSQAGTSGRFGWYEQYFGPGTRLTVT.

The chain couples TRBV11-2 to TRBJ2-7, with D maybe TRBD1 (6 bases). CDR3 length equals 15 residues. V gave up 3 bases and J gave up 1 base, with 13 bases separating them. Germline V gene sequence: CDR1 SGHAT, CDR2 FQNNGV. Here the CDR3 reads CASSFGQPISYEQYF. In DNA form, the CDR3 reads TGTGCCAGCAGCTTTGGACAGCCAATTTCCTACGAGCAGTACTTC.

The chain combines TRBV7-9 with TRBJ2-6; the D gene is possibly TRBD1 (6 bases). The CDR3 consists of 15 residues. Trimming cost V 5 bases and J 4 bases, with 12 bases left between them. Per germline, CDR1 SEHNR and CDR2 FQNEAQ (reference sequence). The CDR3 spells CASSIVGAGANVLTF. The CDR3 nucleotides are TGTGCCAGCAGCATTGTGGGGGCCGGGGCCAACGTCCTGACTTTC. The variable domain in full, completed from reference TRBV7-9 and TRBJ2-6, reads DTGVSQNPRHKITKRGQNVTFRCDPISEHNRLYWYRQTLGQGPEFLTYFQNEAQLEKSRLLSDRFSAERPKGSFSTLEIQRTEQGDSAMYLCASSIVGAGANVLTFGAGSRLTVL.

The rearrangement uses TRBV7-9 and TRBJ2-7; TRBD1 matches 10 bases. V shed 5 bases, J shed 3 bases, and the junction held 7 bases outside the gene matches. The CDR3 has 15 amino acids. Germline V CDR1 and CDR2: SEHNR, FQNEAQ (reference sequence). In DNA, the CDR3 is TGTGCCAGCAGCCAGACAGGGGGCTTTTACTACGAGCAGTACTTC. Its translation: CASSQTGGFYYEQYF.

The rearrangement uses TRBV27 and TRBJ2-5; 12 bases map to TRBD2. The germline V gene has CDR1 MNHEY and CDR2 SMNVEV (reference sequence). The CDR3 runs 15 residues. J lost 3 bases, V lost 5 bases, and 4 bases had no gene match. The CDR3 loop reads CASSPRTSGEETQYF. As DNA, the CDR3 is TGTGCCAGCAGTCCGCGGACTAGCGGGGAAGAGACCCAGTACTTC.